This is a list of T cell receptor beta chains from one sample in a study of blood T cell repertoires in COVID-19. The method was immunoSEQ multiplex PCR; TCRdb's version includes in-frame clones alone and lacks a portion of them. The table includes about 95,000 clones, 87% detected once. Sequencing used peripheral blood. The source of these receptors is a human donor in a cohort sampled during active COVID-19. Each CDR3 is given with its conserved first and last residue. A D gene is named only where the DNA matches it firmly. Clone size is given for some rows only: seen once, a few or many times, or a class if the clone is expanded.

v_gene,abundance,j_gene,d_gene,CDR3aa,CDR3nt
TRBV19,.,TRBJ1-1,TRBD1,CASQSRHRGQGTEAFF,TGTGCCTCCCAAAGCCGGCACAGGGGGCAGGGAACTGAAGCTTTCTTT
TRBV19,.,TRBJ2-1,TRBD1,CASSMDRGPQNEQFF,TGTGCCAGTAGTATGGACAGGGGTCCTCAGAATGAGCAGTTCTTC
TRBV28,.,TRBJ1-4,TRBD1,CASRDRDRGNEKLFF,TGTGCCAGCAGGGACCGGGACAGGGGAAATGAAAAACTGTTTTTT
TRBV13,.,TRBJ2-3,TRBD2,CASSSYPGTSGGTTDTQYF,TGTGCCAGCAGCTCATATCCCGGGACTAGCGGGGGAACCACAGATACGCAGTATTTT
TRBV7-2,.,TRBJ2-1,.,CASSEQIILGGQPYNEQFF,TGTGCCAGCAGCGAACAAATTATTTTGGGGGGACAGCCGTACAATGAGCAGTTCTTC
TRBV28,once,TRBJ2-4,TRBD2,CASSRTSGGARIQYF,TGTGCCAGCAGCCGGACTAGCGGGGGGGCGAGGATTCAGTACTTC
TRBV12-3/TRBV12-4,.,TRBJ2-1,.,CASSFLAYNEQFF,TGTGCCAGCAGTTTCCTAGCTTACAATGAGCAGTTCTTC
TRBV30,.,TRBJ2-2,TRBD2,CAWRLSGVNTGELFF,TGTGCCTGGAGGCTTAGCGGGGTGAACACCGGGGAGCTGTTTTTT
TRBV6-5,.,TRBJ1-4,TRBD1,CASSRAQGYEKLFF,TGTGCCAGCAGTCGGGCACAGGGGTACGAAAAACTGTTTTTT
TRBV18,.,TRBJ1-4,TRBD1,CASSPDRGQGKLFF,TGTGCCAGCTCACCGGACAGGGGACAGGGAAAACTGTTTTTT
TRBV30,.,TRBJ2-1,TRBD2,CAWISGGNEQFF,TGTGCCTGGATATCGGGGGGGAATGAGCAGTTCTTC
TRBV28,.,TRBJ1-4,.,CASSTGHEKLFF,TGTGCCAGCAGCACTGGGCATGAAAAACTGTTTTTT
TRBV5-4,once,TRBJ2-5,.,CASSLARTRETQYF,TGTGCCAGCAGCTTGGCCAGGACAAGGGAGACCCAGTACTTC
TRBV18,.,TRBJ2-7,TRBD2,CASSPRLAGATYEQYF,TGTGCCAGCTCACCCCGACTAGCGGGGGCAACCTACGAGCAGTACTTC
TRBV5-4,.,TRBJ1-6,.,CASSLDSLSPLHF,TGTGCCAGCAGCTTGGACAGTCTTTCACCCCTCCACTTT
TRBV5-1,.,TRBJ1-5,TRBD1,CASSSGQGANQPQHF,TGCGCCAGCAGCTCAGGACAGGGGGCCAATCAGCCCCAGCATTTT
TRBV12-5,few,TRBJ1-1,.,CASGLDSSNTEAFF,TGTGCTAGTGGTTTGGACAGCTCGAACACTGAAGCTTTCTTT
TRBV5-1,.,TRBJ2-1,TRBD2,CASSGTSGGAYEQFF,TGCGCCAGCAGCGGAACTAGCGGGGGGGCCTATGAGCAGTTCTTC
TRBV5-4,.,TRBJ1-1,TRBD1,CASITRGTGGPEAFF,TGTGCCAGCATCACCCGGGGGACAGGGGGCCCTGAAGCTTTCTTT
TRBV5-1,.,TRBJ2-2,.,CASSRDRGGELFF,TGCGCCAGCAGCCGAGACCGGGGCGGGGAGCTGTTTTTT
TRBV11-2,.,TRBJ2-2,.,CASSKTGPGAGELFF,TGTGCCAGCAGCAAAACCGGGCCCGGGGCCGGGGAGCTGTTTTTT
TRBV2,few,TRBJ1-5,TRBD1,CASTRTVGQGASPQHF,TGTGCCAGCACCAGAACCGTCGGACAGGGGGCGAGTCCCCAGCATTTT
TRBV28,few,TRBJ1-3,.,CASSPRQGKMWDTIYF,TGTGCCAGCAGTCCCAGGCAGGGGAAAATGTGGGACACCATATATTTT
TRBV6-6,few,TRBJ2-2,.,CASKPPEGTGELFF,TGTGCCAGCAAACCCCCCGAGGGCACCGGGGAGCTGTTTTTT
TRBV19,few,TRBJ1-3,.,CASFEVGNTIYF,TGTGCCAGTTTCGAGGTGGGAAACACCATATATTTT
TRBV27,.,TRBJ2-7,TRBD1,CASSRQGPSYEQYF,TGTGCCAGCAGCCGACAGGGGCCCTCCTACGAGCAGTACTTC
TRBV28,once,TRBJ1-1,.,CASSSLRGRNTEAFF,TGTGCCAGCAGTTCTCTCAGGGGCAGGAACACTGAAGCTTTCTTT
TRBV28,.,TRBJ1-5,.,CASSQTGDRNQPQHF,TGTGCCAGCAGCCAGACAGGAGATCGCAATCAGCCCCAGCATTTT
TRBV6-5,once,TRBJ1-5,TRBD1,CASTGTGSQPQHF,TGTGCCAGCACCGGGACAGGGTCTCAGCCCCAGCATTTT
TRBV6-2/TRBV6-3,few,TRBJ1-5,.,CASSSGAVGHF,TGTGCCAGCAGTTCAGGGGCGGTAGGTCATTTT
TRBV7-3,.,TRBJ1-1,.,CASSNDRNTEAFF,TGTGCCAGCAGTAACGACAGGAACACTGAAGCTTTCTTT
TRBV4-2,.,TRBJ2-7,.,CASTQDMGLGSYEQYF,TGTGCCAGCACCCAAGATATGGGACTCGGCAGCTACGAGCAGTACTTC
TRBV10-1,.,TRBJ1-4,.,CASSERGGTNEKLFF,TGCGCCAGCAGTGAAAGGGGAGGCACTAATGAAAAACTGTTTTTT
TRBV19,.,TRBJ1-3,TRBD1,CASDHRQGTIYF,TGTGCCAGCGATCACCGACAGGGCACCATATATTTT
TRBV28,.,TRBJ1-3,.,CASSLSIPSGNTIYF,TGTGCCAGCAGTTTAAGCATTCCCTCTGGAAACACCATATATTTT
TRBV5-1,.,TRBJ1-1,.,CASSSPAEAFF,TGCGCCAGCAGCTCCCCGGCTGAAGCTTTCTTT
TRBV2,few,TRBJ2-1,.,CASSLGLSSGNEQFF,TGTGCCAGCAGCCTGGGACTCTCATCCGGCAATGAGCAGTTCTTC
TRBV19,.,TRBJ1-5,.,CASSIGHANQPQHF,TGTGCCAGTAGTATAGGACATGCCAATCAGCCCCAGCATTTT
TRBV5-1,.,TRBJ1-1,.,CASSQTTGIITEAFF,TGCGCCAGCAGCCAAACTACAGGGATAATCACTGAAGCTTTCTTT
TRBV6-2/TRBV6-3,.,TRBJ1-5,TRBD1,CASSYHDRGGSQPQHF,TGTGCCAGCAGTTATCATGACAGGGGAGGGAGTCAGCCCCAGCATTTT
TRBV3-1/TRBV3-2,.,TRBJ1-2,.,CASGDLHGYTF,TGTGCCAGTGGGGACTTGCATGGCTACACCTTC
TRBV30,.,TRBJ2-3,.,CAWSVGGADTQYF,TGTGCCTGGAGTGTAGGGGGGGCAGATACGCAGTATTTT
TRBV12-3/TRBV12-4,.,TRBJ2-7,.,CASSEQGLGEQYF,TGTGCCAGCAGTGAACAGGGTCTAGGGGAGCAGTACTTC
TRBV19,.,TRBJ1-3,.,CASLAGQGLTGNTIYF,TGTGCCAGTTTGGCGGGGCAGGGTTTAACTGGAAACACCATATATTTT
TRBV2,.,TRBJ1-5,.,CASSEARGGSNQPQHF,TGTGCCAGCAGTGAAGCCCGCGGAGGCAGCAATCAGCCCCAGCATTTT
TRBV28,.,TRBJ2-2,TRBD2,CASSLWAGLAGNTGELFF,TGTGCCAGCAGTTTATGGGCTGGCCTAGCGGGGAACACCGGGGAGCTGTTTTTT
TRBV18,.,TRBJ1-1,.,CASSPNREFTEAFF,TGTGCCAGCTCACCAAACAGGGAGTTCACTGAAGCTTTCTTT
TRBV19,.,TRBJ1-5,.,CASNLFRNQPQHF,TGTGCCAGTAATCTGTTCAGGAATCAGCCCCAGCATTTT
TRBV30,.,TRBJ2-1,TRBD1,CAWRAWDSNNEQFF,TGTGCCTGGAGGGCCTGGGACAGTAACAATGAGCAGTTCTTC
TRBV5-1,once,TRBJ2-5,.,CASERTSQGETQYF,TGCGCCAGCGAAAGGACATCCCAGGGGGAGACCCAGTACTTC
TRBV30,.,TRBJ2-7,TRBD1,CAWSGDVFDRGRYEQYF,TGTGCCTGGAGTGGAGATGTCTTTGACAGGGGGCGATACGAGCAGTACTTC
TRBV20-1,.,TRBJ1-1,.,CSASNGGAQTGAFF,TGCAGTGCTAGTAACGGGGGGGCGCAAACTGGAGCTTTCTTT
TRBV11-3,.,TRBJ2-5,.,CASCLVRGQETQYF,TGTGCCAGCTGCTTGGTACGCGGGCAAGAGACCCAGTACTTC
TRBV15,few,TRBJ2-7,.,CATSDNYEQYF,TGTGCCACCAGCGACAATTACGAGCAGTACTTC
TRBV3-1/TRBV3-2,few,TRBJ1-2,.,CASSQGLQGSGYTF,TGTGCCAGCAGCCAGGGGCTACAGGGTAGCGGCTACACCTTC
TRBV9,once,TRBJ1-2,.,CASTPTGGFDGYTF,TGTGCCAGCACCCCTACCGGGGGATTTGATGGCTACACCTTC